Listed below are T cell receptor beta chains from one sample, sequenced in a study of identical twins. TCRdb itself ran the 5' RACE reads through MiXCR, one entry per CDR3 protein. The profile covers 1.5 million to 2 million distinct CDR3 sequences, with 25% to 35% appearing a single time and about 0.27% taken by the ten largest. The specimen was cord blood. The receptors originated from a newborn girl in good health. The CDR3 runs from the conserved cysteine through the conserved F or W. The D gene is left open where the match is weak. Where a row states a size, it is once, few, many or the class of an expanded clone; other rows omit it.

TRBD1,TRBV20-1,11,TRBJ2-7,few,CSAQTGLEQYF,TGCAGTGCCCAGACAGGGCTCGAGCAGTACTTC
TRBD1,TRBV5-1,16,TRBJ2-5,NA,CASSISGTGGQETQYF,TGCGCCAGCAGCATCTCCGGGACAGGGGGGCAAGAGACCCAGTACTTC
NA,TRBV25-1,16,TRBJ2-1,few,CASSGHGGPLGNEQFF,TGTGCCAGCAGTGGGCACGGGGGCCCCTTAGGCAATGAGCAGTTCTTC
NA,TRBV19,15,TRBJ1-2,NA,CASSILGRGDYGYTF,TGTGCCAGTAGTATTTTGGGCAGGGGAGACTATGGCTACACCTTC
NA,TRBV5-1,15,TRBJ2-4,many,CASSLEGYGGNIQYF,TGCGCCAGCAGCTTGGAAGGATATGGGGGGAACATTCAGTACTTC
NA,TRBV7-2,15,TRBJ2-1,few,CASSSTWSSYNEQFF,TGTGCCAGCAGCTCCACCTGGAGTTCCTACAATGAGCAGTTCTTC
NA,TRBV5-1,15,TRBJ2-2,NA,CASSAGQYGTGELFF,TGCGCCAGCAGCGCGGGACAGTATGGGACCGGGGAGCTGTTTTTT
NA,TRBV28,15,TRBJ2-5,NA,CASSFFPRVQETQYF,TGTGCCAGCAGTTTTTTCCCCAGGGTTCAAGAGACCCAGTACTTC
NA,TRBV27,13,TRBJ1-1,NA,CASSWTEDTEAFF,TGTGCCAGCAGTTGGACGGAGGACACTGAAGCTTTCTTT
NA,TRBV4-2,16,TRBJ1-5,NA,CASSQVSGGSNQPQHF,TGTGCCAGCAGCCAAGTATCCGGGGGGAGCAATCAGCCCCAGCATTTT
NA,TRBV4-1,16,TRBJ1-6,NA,CASSQGPGALNSPLHF,TGCGCCAGCAGCCAAGGTCCAGGGGCCCTCAATTCACCCCTCCACTTT
NA,TRBV15,13,TRBJ1-2,NA,CATSGRLNYGYTF,TGTGCCACCAGCGGACGGTTAAACTATGGCTACACCTTC
NA,TRBV5-6,15,TRBJ2-3,few,CASSVRLRGTDTQYF,TGTGCCAGCAGCGTGAGGCTTAGGGGCACAGATACGCAGTATTTT
NA,TRBV5-1,15,TRBJ2-2,NA,CASSLASVTTGELFF,TGCGCCAGCAGCTTAGCGTCCGTTACCACCGGGGAGCTGTTTTTT
TRBD2,TRBV5-1,16,TRBJ2-1,many,CASSLTRTSGRNEQFF,TGCGCCAGCAGCTTGACCCGGACTAGCGGGAGGAATGAGCAGTTCTTC
NA,TRBV5-1,15,TRBJ1-4,NA,CASSPYRVGDEKLFF,TGCGCCAGCAGCCCTTACCGTGTCGGGGATGAAAAACTGTTTTTT
TRBD1,TRBV7-9,14,TRBJ2-7,NA,CASSSIRTGYEQYF,TGTGCCAGCAGCTCAATCCGGACAGGCTACGAGCAGTACTTC
NA,TRBV7-6,16,TRBJ1-1,few,CASSLARSGVPLEAFF,TGTGCCAGCAGCTTAGCGCGGTCCGGGGTTCCACTCGAAGCTTTCTTT
TRBD2,TRBV20-1,15,TRBJ2-1,NA,CSARFLAGDRSEQFF,TGCAGTGCTAGATTCCTAGCGGGAGATCGGAGTGAGCAGTTCTTC
TRBD2,TRBV20-1,16,TRBJ2-3,few,CSARQYGGAVTDTQYF,TGCAGTGCTCGACAATACGGGGGGGCTGTCACAGATACGCAGTATTTT
NA,TRBV18,13,TRBJ1-1,NA,CASSDSVNTEAFF,TGTGCCAGCTCTGACAGCGTGAACACTGAAGCTTTCTTT
NA,TRBV2,13,TRBJ2-7,NA,CASRLPSSYEQYF,TGTGCCAGCAGGCTTCCTAGCTCCTACGAGCAGTACTTC
TRBD2,TRBV20-1,14,TRBJ2-7,once,CGASLGREINEQYF,TGCGGTGCTAGTCTAGGGCGGGAGATCAACGAGCAGTACTTC
NA,TRBV12-3/TRBV12-4,13,TRBJ1-1,few,CASTLFVNTEAFF,TGTGCCAGCACCCTTTTTGTGAACACTGAAGCTTTCTTT
NA,TRBV4-2,14,TRBJ2-7,few,CASSQEVFGYEQYF,TGTGCCAGCAGCCAAGAGGTCTTTGGGTACGAGCAGTACTTC
NA,TRBV12-3/TRBV12-4,14,TRBJ1-5,few,CASEAGAGYQPQHF,TGTGCCAGCGAGGCAGGGGCGGGGTATCAGCCCCAGCATTTT
NA,TRBV20-1,11,TRBJ2-7,NA,CSAEKDYEQYF,TGCAGTGCCGAGAAAGACTACGAGCAGTACTTC
TRBD1,TRBV6-5,15,TRBJ2-2,NA,CASSWDRKNTGELFF,TGTGCCAGCAGTTGGGACAGAAAGAACACCGGGGAGCTGTTTTTT
TRBD1,TRBV6-6,12,TRBJ1-5,NA,CASWDSQPPQHF,TGTGCCAGCTGGGACAGTCAGCCGCCCCAGCATTTT
NA,TRBV28,14,TRBJ2-3,NA,CASTQGGATDTQYF,TGTGCCAGCACACAGGGAGGGGCTACAGATACGCAGTATTTT
TRBD1,TRBV20-1,15,TRBJ2-3,few,CSARRAGGVGDTQYF,TGCAGTGCTAGAAGGGCAGGGGGCGTCGGAGATACGCAGTATTTT
NA,TRBV5-1,12,TRBJ2-3,few,CASRSGVDTQYF,TGCGCCAGCAGATCCGGGGTGGATACGCAGTATTTT
NA,TRBV11-2,14,TRBJ2-7,NA,CASSRRGGGYEQYF,TGTGCCAGCAGCCGCCGTGGGGGTGGGTACGAGCAGTACTTC
TRBD2,TRBV29-1,14,TRBJ2-1,few,CSVGGGRGYNEQFF,TGCAGCGTTGGGGGCGGGAGGGGTTACAATGAGCAGTTCTTC
TRBD2,TRBV20-1,16,TRBJ2-7,few,CSARGTSGASSYEQYF,TGCAGTGCTAGGGGGACTAGCGGAGCTAGCTCCTACGAGCAGTACTTC
TRBD1,TRBV7-2,13,TRBJ1-5,many,CASSLATGQPQHF,TGTGCCAGCAGCTTAGCGACAGGGCAGCCCCAGCATTTT
TRBD2,TRBV12-3/TRBV12-4,17,TRBJ2-3,NA,CASSFGLAGASTDAEYF,TGTGCCAGCAGTTTTGGACTAGCGGGGGCGAGCACAGATGCGGAGTATTTT
TRBD2,TRBV5-1,12,TRBJ2-5,NA,CASSAGTSQQYF,TGCGCCAGCAGCGCCGGGACTAGCCAGCAGTACTTC
NA,TRBV21-1,12,TRBJ2-3,NA,CASSKDVAPQYF,TGTGCCAGCAGCAAAGACGTAGCGCCGCAGTATTTT
TRBD1,TRBV6-5,15,TRBJ1-5,NA,CASSSGQGLNQPQHF,TGTGCCAGCAGTTCGGGACAGGGCTTAAATCAGCCCCAGCATTTT
TRBD1,TRBV4-1,16,TRBJ1-4,NA,CASSPNPGTAYEKLFF,TGCGCCAGCAGCCCAAATCCCGGGACAGCTTATGAAAAACTGTTTTTT
NA,TRBV6-1,15,TRBJ1-6,NA,CASSEVGRGNSPLHF,TGTGCCAGCAGTGAAGTCGGGAGGGGTAATTCACCCCTCCACTTT
NA,TRBV13,15,TRBJ2-1,few,CASSLWGGLRHEQFF,TGTGCCAGCAGCTTATGGGGGGGCCTGCGCCATGAGCAGTTCTTC
NA,TRBV29-1,11,TRBJ1-2,NA,CSVERLEGHTF,TGCAGCGTTGAACGCTTAGAGGGACACACCTTC
TRBD1,TRBV27,16,TRBJ2-7,NA,CASSPRDRGFSYEQYF,TGTGCCAGCAGTCCGAGGGACAGGGGTTTCTCCTACGAGCAGTACTTC
NA,TRBV18,15,TRBJ1-5,NA,CASSPQKTGNQPQHF,TGTGCCAGCTCACCACAGAAAACGGGCAATCAGCCCCAGCATTTT
TRBD1,TRBV15,16,TRBJ2-3,NA,CATSRDRGWGTDTQYF,TGTGCCACCAGCAGAGACAGGGGGTGGGGCACAGATACGCAGTATTTT
NA,TRBV4-1,20,TRBJ2-4,few,CASSQDRTTTFLLAKNIQYF,TGCGCCAGCAGCCAAGACCGGACTACCACTTTCCTATTAGCCAAAAACATTCAGTACTTC